This passage covers 23 T cell receptor beta chains from one sample sequenced in a study of metastatic and nonmetastatic thyroid tumors. From the PCR reads, TCRdb re-called clones with MiXCR. Of 2,000 to 2,500 clones detected, approximately 11% appear once; the ten largest clones hold about 14%. Thyroid surgery was performed in patients who had received no treatment beforehand. Sequenced input: tumor tissue. Every receptor here comes from a female donor with papillary thyroid cancer or a benign thyroid nodule (not recorded which). Some clones in this sample may be carry-over from other donors' samples.

By its share, this clone is medium-sized (0.01 to 0.1%). V usage is TRBV18 and J usage is TRBJ1-1; D is perhaps TRBD1 (6 bases). The CDR3 is 13 residues long. CDR1 is KGHSH and CDR2 is LQKENI in the germline V gene. Trimming removed 1 base at V and 4 bases at J, with 7 bases between. The CDR3 DNA sequence: TGTGCCAGCTCACCACAGGGGGGCACTGAAGCTTTCTTT. This translates into CASSPQGGTEAFF.

In its sample, this clone ranks as medium-sized (0.01 to 0.1%). This chain connects TRBV11-1 to TRBJ2-3; TRBD2 matches at 10 bases. There are 15 residues in the CDR3. J gave up 1 base and V 5 bases, and 3 bases lay outside the gene matches. The V gene's germline CDR1 is SGHAT and CDR2 FQDESV (reference sequence). The CDR3 protein is CASSRTSGGTDTQYF. The CDR3 DNA reads TGTGCCAGCAGCCGTACTAGCGGGGGCACAGATACGCAGTATTTT.

This chain links TRBV5-4 with TRBJ2-1, with TRBD2 matching 8 bases. Germline V gene data show CDR1 as SGHNT and CDR2 as YYREEE (reference sequence). The V segment lost 1 base and the J segment 8 bases; nucleotides outside the gene matches: 2. The CDR3 has 13 residues. CDR3 nucleotides: TGTGCCAGCAGCTTGTATAGCGGGGATGAGCAGTTCTTC. It yields the protein CASSLYSGDEQFF.

This clone was recorded many times. The V and J genes are TRBV5-6 and TRBJ1-2; no clear D. The V and J ends lost 5 bases and 4 bases respectively, with 12 bases between them. The CDR3 is made up of 13 amino acids. CDR1 SGHDT and CDR2 YYEEEE come from the germline V gene. CDR3 nucleotides: TGTGCCAGCAGGCGGCCGGCGGGCTATGGCTACACCTTC. Translation: CASRRPAGYGYTF.

This clone counts as medium-sized (0.01 to 0.1%). The rearrangement uses TRBV27 and TRBJ1-1; D gene ambiguous. This CDR3 is 13 amino acids long. The V and J ends lost 3 bases and 5 bases respectively, with 10 bases between them. Germline V gene data show CDR1 as MNHEY and CDR2 as SMNVEV (reference sequence). This chain's CDR3 is CASSFTSGTEAFF. The CDR3 DNA reads as TGTGCCAGCAGTTTTACTTCGGGGACTGAAGCTTTCTTT.

This clone rates as medium-sized. The chain has TRBV20-1 and TRBJ1-5; D is possibly TRBD1 (6 bases). CDR1 is DFQATT and CDR2 is SNEGSKA in the germline V gene (reference sequence). The CDR3 runs 13 residues. This CDR3 is CSAKGHLNQPQHF. The CDR3 DNA sequence: TGCAGCGCCAAGGGACACCTCAATCAGCCCCAGCATTTT.

This clone was detected only a few times. The V and J genes are TRBV29-1 and TRBJ2-7; maybe TRBD2 (5 bases). The CDR3 length is 12 residues. Germline V gene lookup returns CDR1 SQVTM and CDR2 ANQGSEA. With 6 bases removed from V and 3 bases from J, the gap between germline ends came to 12 bases. The CDR3 reads CSVRGQGYEQYF. As DNA, the CDR3 is TGCAGCGTACGGGGTCAAGGCTACGAGCAGTACTTC.

By sample fraction, this clone is medium-sized. This chain connects TRBV27 to TRBJ2-7; D gene unclear. The CDR3 is made up of 13 amino acids. The germline V gene has CDR1 MNHEY and CDR2 SMNVEV (reference sequence). Trimming shortened V by 4 bases and J by 6 bases, and 13 bases separated the two germline ends. Here the CDR3 reads CASSSGPTSEQYF. CDR3 in DNA: TGTGCCAGCAGTTCCGGACCGACCTCCGAGCAGTACTTC.

This chain connects TRBV13 to TRBJ2-1; TRBD1 matches 11 bases. The CDR3 spans 16 residues. Per the germline V gene, CDR1 is PRHDT and CDR2 is FYEKMQ (reference sequence). Trimming at V came to 5 bases and at J to 4 bases, leaving 7 bases not matched to a gene. CDR3 nucleotides: TGTGCCAGCAGCATGGTGGACAGGGGGCTGTACAATGAGCAGTTCTTC. Translated: CASSMVDRGLYNEQFF.

This clone is categorized as medium-sized. The rearrangement joins TRBV7-9 to TRBJ1-2; D is perhaps TRBD1 (5 bases). Trimming removed 1 base from V and 8 bases from J, with 11 bases in between. In germline, CDR1 is SEHNR, CDR2 FQNEAQ (reference sequence). The CDR3 runs 13 residues. This CDR3 reads CASSLVGTGGYTF. The DNA for the CDR3 is TGTGCCAGCAGCTTAGTAGGGACGGGCGGCTACACCTTC.

This clone is categorized as medium-sized. This chain connects TRBV11-2 to TRBJ1-2; TRBD1 might be the D (6 bases). The length of the CDR3 is 14 residues. V was clipped by 5 bases and J by 7 bases, with 17 bases between them. Looked up from germline, CDR1 is SGHAT and CDR2 is FQNNGV. Written as DNA, the CDR3 is TGTGCCAGCAGCCTCACCGACACAGGGTTTGGCTACACCTTC. Amino acids: CASSLTDTGFGYTF.

Of note for this clone: Germline is not matched at one junction end, which may reflect a read error. This chain connects TRBV2 to TRBJ2-5; 8 positions agree with TRBD2. CDR1 and CDR2 (germline): SNHLY, FYNNEI. CDR3 size: 14 residues. The CDR3 sequence: CASNPRGGTAGQYF. The CDR3, as DNA: TGCGCCAGCAATCCCCGGGGGGGGACCGCGGGCCAGTACTTC. The entire variable domain, with the rest obtained from reference TRBV2 and TRBJ2-5, is as follows: EPEVTQTPSHQVTQMGQEVILRCVPISNHLYFYWYRQILGQKVEFLVSFYNNEISEKSEIFDDQFSVERPDGSNFTLKIRSTKLEDSAMYFCASNPRGGTAGQYFGPGTRLLVL.

This clone appeared many times. This chain joins TRBV3-1 and TRBJ1-2; a possible D gene is TRBD1 (5 bases). The CDR3 covers 15 residues. Germline V gene data show CDR1 as LGHDT and CDR2 as YNNKEL (reference sequence). Trimming left V 0 bases short and J 3 bases short, with 11 bases between. The CDR3 spells CASSQDLGRDYGYTF. CDR3 nucleotide sequence: TGTGCCAGCAGCCAAGATTTGGGCAGGGACTATGGCTACACCTTC.

Many counts were recorded for this clone. The rearrangement uses TRBV4-1 and TRBJ1-1; no reliable D call. In germline, CDR1 is MGHRA, CDR2 YSYEKL. The V gene lost 1 base and the J gene lost 1 base, with 4 bases spanning the gap. This CDR3 is built from 13 residues. This CDR3 is CASSQVSNTEAFF. CDR3 coding DNA: TGCGCCAGCAGCCAAGTCTCGAACACTGAAGCTTTCTTT.

Many counts were recorded for this clone. The chain employs TRBV4-1 and TRBJ1-5, with 8 bases aligning to TRBD1. From germline, CDR1 is MGHRA and CDR2 YSYEKL. V gave up 1 base and J gave up 7 bases; unmatched junction bases: 9. The CDR3 runs 16 residues. The chain's CDR3 is CASSQGHGQGRQPQHF. CDR3 bases: TGCGCCAGCAGCCAAGGTCATGGACAGGGAAGGCAGCCCCAGCATTTT.

This clone was counted between two and nine times. The junction and the germline gene differ at one end; a read error may be behind it. The gene calls are TRBV15 and TRBJ2-5, with D tentatively TRBD2 (6 bases). The CDR3 contains 15 residues. Germline V lookup: CDR1 LNHNV, CDR2 YYDKDF (reference sequence). The CDR3 reads CATSGGTADQETQYF. The CDR3, as DNA: TGTGCCACCAGCGGGGGGACCGCAGATCAAGAGACACAGTACTTC.

This clone is labeled medium-sized. The CDR3 nucleotides are TGTGCCAGCAGCCAAGATCTCCGGGCGGCATCCCCGTACTTC. Residues: CASSQDLRAASPYF. This chain uses TRBV14 with TRBJ2-7; no definite D call. V was trimmed by 0 bases and J by 12 bases, leaving 18 bases between them. The CDR3 runs to 14 residues. In germline, CDR1 is SGHDN, CDR2 FVKESK.

This clone was counted a few times. The gene calls are TRBV18 and TRBJ2-1; 10 bases are shared with TRBD2. V lost 3 bases, J lost 7 bases, and 12 bases stayed unmatched. Germline V gives CDR1 KGHSH, CDR2 LQKENI. The CDR3 is 17 amino acids. Here the CDR3 reads CASSPKQQRGGLNEQFF. The CDR3 DNA sequence: TGTGCCAGCTCACCCAAACAGCAGCGGGGGGGCCTAAATGAGCAGTTCTTC.

This clone was observed once. This chain links TRBV11-2 with TRBJ2-2; 8 positions match TRBD2. The trim removed 4 bases at V and 0 bases at J, leaving 4 bases unmatched. Germline V gives CDR1 SGHAT, CDR2 FQNNGV. The CDR3 is made up of 16 amino acids. For the CDR3, the DNA is TGTGCCAGCAGCTCCCCCGGGGGGGCGAACACCGGGGAGCTGTTTTTT. Its protein product is CASSSPGGANTGELFF.

This clone has ten or more counts. This rearrangement joins TRBV5-5 to TRBJ2-3; 8 bases match TRBD2. CDR1 and CDR2 (germline): SGHKS, YYEKEE (reference sequence). The CDR3 covers 16 residues. Trimming removed 0 bases from V and 6 bases from J; junction bases left unmatched: 9. The CDR3 nucleotides read TGTGCCAGCAGCTTGGAACCGGGGGGGTATAGGGATACGCAGTATTTT. Its translation: CASSLEPGGYRDTQYF. The full variable domain, its missing parts supplied by reference TRBV5-5 and TRBJ2-3, is DAGVTQSPTHLIKTRGQQVTLRCSPISGHKSVSWYQQVLGQGPQFIFQYYEKEERGRGNFPDRFSARQFPNYSSELNVNALLLGDSALYLCASSLEPGGYRDTQYFGPGTRLTVL.

Sample share makes this clone medium-sized. The chain uses TRBV7-9 and TRBJ1-5; unclear D gene. This CDR3 has 13 residues. Germline V CDR1 and CDR2: SEHNR, FQNEAQ (reference sequence). Trimming removed 5 bases at V and 6 bases at J, with 11 bases between. CDR3 region: CASSDLAGQPQHF. CDR3 nucleotides: TGTGCCAGCAGCGACCTAGCGGGTCAGCCCCAGCATTTT.

This clone was seen repeatedly, ten times or more. The chain joins TRBV18 to TRBJ1-2; 9 bases line up with TRBD1. The CDR3 length is 16 residues. Germline-derived CDR1 and CDR2 are KGHSH and LQKENI. The V gene end was trimmed by 8 bases and the J gene end by 4 bases; junction bases not matched to a gene: 14. The CDR3 DNA reads as TGTGCCAGCGCGGACAGGGGCCATACTTTGGGCTATGGCTACACCTTC. This codes for CASADRGHTLGYGYTF.

This clone is medium-sized (0.01 to 0.1%) in the sample. V is TRBV6-1 and J is TRBJ1-4, with D perhaps TRBD1 (6 bases). With 6 bases removed from V and 6 bases from J, the gap between germline ends came to 14 bases. The CDR3 extends over 14 amino acids. Germline values: CDR1 MNHNS, CDR2 SASEGT. For the CDR3, the DNA is TGTGCCAGCAGACAAGGGGGGGGCGATGAAAAACTGTTTTTT. Encoded protein: CASRQGGGDEKLFF.